The clone carrying this T cell receptor beta chain was seen only once. The repertoire was sequenced with immunoSEQ multiplex PCR; TCRdb's copy has only in-frame clones and lacks some. The sample records 90,000 to 120,000 clones, roughly 88% being singletons. These data are taken from a study of blood T cell repertoires in COVID-19. The CDR3 spans 17 residues. Germline lookup yields CDR1 SGHVT and CDR2 SQSDAQ. V gave up 0 bases and J gave up 8 bases; unmatched junction bases: 13. This sequence was found in a woman aged 55-70 years with acute or convalescent COVID-19. The sequencing input was peripheral blood. The rearrangement joins TRBV7-4 to TRBJ2-1; 7 bases fit TRBD2. The CDR3 is CASSLARRDYQSYEQFF. CDR3 in DNA: TGTGCCAGCAGCTTAGCCAGACGGGACTACCAATCGTATGAGCAGTTCTTC.